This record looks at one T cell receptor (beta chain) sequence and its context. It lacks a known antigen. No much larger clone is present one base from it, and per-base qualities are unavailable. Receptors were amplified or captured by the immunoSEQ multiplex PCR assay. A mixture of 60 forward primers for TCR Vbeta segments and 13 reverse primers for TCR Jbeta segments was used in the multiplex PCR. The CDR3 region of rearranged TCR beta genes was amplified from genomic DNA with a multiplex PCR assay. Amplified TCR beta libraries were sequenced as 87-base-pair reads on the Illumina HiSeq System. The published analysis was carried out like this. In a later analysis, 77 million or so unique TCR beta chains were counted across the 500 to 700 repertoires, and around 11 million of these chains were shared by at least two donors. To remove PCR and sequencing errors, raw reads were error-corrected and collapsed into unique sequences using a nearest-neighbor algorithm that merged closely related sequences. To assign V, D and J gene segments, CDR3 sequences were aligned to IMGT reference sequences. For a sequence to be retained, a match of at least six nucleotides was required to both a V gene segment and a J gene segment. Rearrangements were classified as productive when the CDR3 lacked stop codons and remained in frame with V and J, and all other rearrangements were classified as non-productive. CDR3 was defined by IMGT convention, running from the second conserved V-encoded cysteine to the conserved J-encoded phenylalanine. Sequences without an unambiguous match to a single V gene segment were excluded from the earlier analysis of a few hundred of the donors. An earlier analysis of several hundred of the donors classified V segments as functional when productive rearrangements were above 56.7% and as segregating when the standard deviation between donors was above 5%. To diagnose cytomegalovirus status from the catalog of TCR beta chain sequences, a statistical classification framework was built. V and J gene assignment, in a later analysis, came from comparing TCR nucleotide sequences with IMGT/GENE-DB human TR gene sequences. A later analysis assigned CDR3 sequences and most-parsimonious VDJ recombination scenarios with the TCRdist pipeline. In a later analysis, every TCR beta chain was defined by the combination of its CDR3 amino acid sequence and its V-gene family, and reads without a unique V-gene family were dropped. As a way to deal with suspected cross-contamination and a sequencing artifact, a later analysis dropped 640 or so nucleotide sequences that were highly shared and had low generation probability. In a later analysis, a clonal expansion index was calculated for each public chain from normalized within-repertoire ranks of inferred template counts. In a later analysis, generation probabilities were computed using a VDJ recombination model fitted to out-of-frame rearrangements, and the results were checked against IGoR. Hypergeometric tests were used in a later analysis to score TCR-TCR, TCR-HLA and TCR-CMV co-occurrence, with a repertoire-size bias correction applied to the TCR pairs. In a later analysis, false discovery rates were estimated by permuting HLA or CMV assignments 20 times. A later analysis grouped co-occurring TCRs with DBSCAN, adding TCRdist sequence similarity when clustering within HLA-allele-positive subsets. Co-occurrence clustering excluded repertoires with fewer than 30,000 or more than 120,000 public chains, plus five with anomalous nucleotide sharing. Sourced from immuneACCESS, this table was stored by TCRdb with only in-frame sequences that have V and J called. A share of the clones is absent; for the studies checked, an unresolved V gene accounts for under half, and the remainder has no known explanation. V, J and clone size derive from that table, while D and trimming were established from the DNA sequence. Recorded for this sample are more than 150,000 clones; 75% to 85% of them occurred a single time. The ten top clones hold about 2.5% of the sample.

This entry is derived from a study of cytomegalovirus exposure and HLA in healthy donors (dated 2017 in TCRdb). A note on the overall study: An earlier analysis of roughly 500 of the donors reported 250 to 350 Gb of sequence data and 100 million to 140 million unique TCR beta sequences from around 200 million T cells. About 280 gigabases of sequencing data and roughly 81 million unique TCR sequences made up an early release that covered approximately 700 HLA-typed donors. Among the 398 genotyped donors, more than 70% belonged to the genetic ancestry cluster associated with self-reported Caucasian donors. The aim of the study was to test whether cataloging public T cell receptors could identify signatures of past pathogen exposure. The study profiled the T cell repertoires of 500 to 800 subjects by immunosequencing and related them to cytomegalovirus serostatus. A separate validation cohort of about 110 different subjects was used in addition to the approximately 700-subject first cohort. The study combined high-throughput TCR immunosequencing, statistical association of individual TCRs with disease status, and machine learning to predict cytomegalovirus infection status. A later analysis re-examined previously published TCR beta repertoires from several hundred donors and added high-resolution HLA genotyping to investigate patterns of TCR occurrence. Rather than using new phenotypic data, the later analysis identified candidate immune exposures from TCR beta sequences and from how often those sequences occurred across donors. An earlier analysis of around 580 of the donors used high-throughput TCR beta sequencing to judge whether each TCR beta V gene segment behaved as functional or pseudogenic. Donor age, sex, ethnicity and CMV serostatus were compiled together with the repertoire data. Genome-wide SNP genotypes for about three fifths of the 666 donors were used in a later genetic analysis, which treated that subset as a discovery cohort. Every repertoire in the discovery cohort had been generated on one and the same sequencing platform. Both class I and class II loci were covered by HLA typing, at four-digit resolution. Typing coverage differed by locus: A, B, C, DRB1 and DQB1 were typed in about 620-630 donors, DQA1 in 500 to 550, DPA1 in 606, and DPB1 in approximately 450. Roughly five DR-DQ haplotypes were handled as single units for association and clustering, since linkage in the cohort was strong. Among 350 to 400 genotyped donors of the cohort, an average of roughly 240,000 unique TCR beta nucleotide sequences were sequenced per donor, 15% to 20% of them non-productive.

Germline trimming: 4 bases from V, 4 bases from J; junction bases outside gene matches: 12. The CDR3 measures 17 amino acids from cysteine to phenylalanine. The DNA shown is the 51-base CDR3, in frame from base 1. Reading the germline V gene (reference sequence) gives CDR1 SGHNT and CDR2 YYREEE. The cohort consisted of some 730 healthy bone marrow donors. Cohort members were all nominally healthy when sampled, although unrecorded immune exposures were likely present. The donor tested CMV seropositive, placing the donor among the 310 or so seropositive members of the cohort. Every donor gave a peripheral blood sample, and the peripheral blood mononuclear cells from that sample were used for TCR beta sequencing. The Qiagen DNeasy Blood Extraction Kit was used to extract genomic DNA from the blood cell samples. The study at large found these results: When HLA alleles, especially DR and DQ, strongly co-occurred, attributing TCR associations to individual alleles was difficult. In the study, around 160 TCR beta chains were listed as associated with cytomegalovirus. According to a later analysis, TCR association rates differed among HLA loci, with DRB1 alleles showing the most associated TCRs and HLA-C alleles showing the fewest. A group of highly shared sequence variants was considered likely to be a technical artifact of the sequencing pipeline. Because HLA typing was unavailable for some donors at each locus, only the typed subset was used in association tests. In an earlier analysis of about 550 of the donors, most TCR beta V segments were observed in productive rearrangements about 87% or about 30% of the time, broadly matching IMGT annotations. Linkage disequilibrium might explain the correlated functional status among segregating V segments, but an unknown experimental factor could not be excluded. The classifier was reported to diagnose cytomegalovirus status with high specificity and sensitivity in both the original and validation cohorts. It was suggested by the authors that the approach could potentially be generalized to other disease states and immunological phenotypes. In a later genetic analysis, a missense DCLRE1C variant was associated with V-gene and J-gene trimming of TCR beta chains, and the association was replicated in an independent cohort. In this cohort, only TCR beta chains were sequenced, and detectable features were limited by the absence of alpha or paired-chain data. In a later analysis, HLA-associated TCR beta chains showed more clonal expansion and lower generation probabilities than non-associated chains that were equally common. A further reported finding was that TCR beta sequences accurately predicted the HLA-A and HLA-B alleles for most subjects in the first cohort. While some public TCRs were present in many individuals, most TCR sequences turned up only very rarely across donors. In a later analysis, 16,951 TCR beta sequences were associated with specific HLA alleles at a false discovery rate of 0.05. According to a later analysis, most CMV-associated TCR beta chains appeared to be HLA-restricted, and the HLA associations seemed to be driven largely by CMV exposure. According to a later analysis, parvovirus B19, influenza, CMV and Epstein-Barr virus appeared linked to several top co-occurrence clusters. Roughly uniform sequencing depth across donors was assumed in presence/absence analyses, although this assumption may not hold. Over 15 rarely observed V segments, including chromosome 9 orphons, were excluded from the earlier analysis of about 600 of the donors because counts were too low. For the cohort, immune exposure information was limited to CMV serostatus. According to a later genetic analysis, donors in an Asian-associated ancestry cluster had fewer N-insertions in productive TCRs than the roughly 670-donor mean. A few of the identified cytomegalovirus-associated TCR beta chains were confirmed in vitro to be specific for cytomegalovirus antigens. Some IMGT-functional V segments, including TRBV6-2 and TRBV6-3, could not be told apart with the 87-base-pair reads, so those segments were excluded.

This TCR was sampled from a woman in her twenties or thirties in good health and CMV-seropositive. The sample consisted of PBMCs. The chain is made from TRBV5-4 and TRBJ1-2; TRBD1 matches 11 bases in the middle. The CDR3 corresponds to CASSPPGQGGDGYGYTF. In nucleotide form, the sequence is TGTGCCAGCAGCCCCCCGGGACAGGGGGGGGATGGCTATGGCTACACCTTC.